These T cell receptor beta chains were read from a single sample in a study of T cell responses to AZD1222 COVID-19 vaccine. Profiling relied on immunoSEQ multiplex PCR, and the TCRdb table lists in-frame clones only, not all of them. The sample carries 80,000 to 100,000 clones, about 92% recorded once. The material was peripheral blood, obtained on day 0 of AZD1222 vaccination. All receptors derive from an adult in good health. CDR3s include the opening cysteine and the closing phenylalanine or tryptophan. Fields, in order: V gene, D gene, clone size, J gene, CDR3 DNA, CDR3 protein. D genes are given only for firm matches. Clone size is stated in some rows and not others, as once, few, many or a class when expanded.

TRBV7-8	.	.	TRBJ1-1	TGTGCCAGCAGCTTAGGCAGGGTTGGGACTGAAGCTTTCTTT	CASSLGRVGTEAFF
TRBV16	.	.	TRBJ1-2	TGTGCCAGCAGCCAATCGGGCTCCCAAGCCCATGGCTACACCTTC	CASSQSGSQAHGYTF
TRBV5-1	TRBD2	.	TRBJ2-1	TGCGCCAGCAGCAGCGGACTAGCGGGGGCCGACAATGAGCAGTTCTTC	CASSSGLAGADNEQFF
TRBV7-8	.	medium-sized	TRBJ1-1	TGTGCCAGCAGCCCGGGGGGCCGTGGATCTGAAGCTTTCTTT	CASSPGGRGSEAFF
TRBV6-5	.	once	TRBJ1-4	TGTGCCAGCGGAAATGAAAAACTGTTTTTT	CASGNEKLFF
TRBV9	.	.	TRBJ1-2	TGTGCCAGCAGCGGGGGGCGGGCAGACGGCTACACCTTC	CASSGGRADGYTF
TRBV5-5	.	once	TRBJ1-2	TGTGCCAGCAGCTTGGGAGGGGGCTATGGCTACACCTTC	CASSLGGGYGYTF
TRBV3-1/TRBV3-2	.	.	TRBJ2-7	TGTGCCAGCAGCCAAGATGCACAGGCTGTCTACGAGCAGTACTTC	CASSQDAQAVYEQYF
TRBV30	.	.	TRBJ2-3	TGTGCCTGGATTCGAGTCCTCACAGATACGCAGTATTTT	CAWIRVLTDTQYF
TRBV7-9	.	.	TRBJ2-2	TGTGCCAGCAGCTTACTTGGGACCGGGGAGCTGTTTTTT	CASSLLGTGELFF
TRBV6-4	TRBD1	.	TRBJ2-5	TGTGCCAGCAGCCAGGGGGAGCAAGAGACCCAGTACTTC	CASSQGEQETQYF
TRBV19	TRBD1	.	TRBJ2-1	TGTGCCAGTAGTATAGGGGGACAGGGAACGAATGAGCAGTTCTTC	CASSIGGQGTNEQFF
TRBV3-1/TRBV3-2	.	.	TRBJ1-1	TGTGCCAGCAGCCAAGGGGGGGCAACTGAAGCTTTCTTT	CASSQGGATEAFF
TRBV27	TRBD1	.	TRBJ2-7	TGTGCCAGCAGTTTAGGGACAGGGAGGCTCACCGGGTACGAGCAGTACTTC	CASSLGTGRLTGYEQYF
TRBV5-1	.	.	TRBJ2-2	TGCGCCAGCAGCTGGGACGGACTGAACACCGGGGAGCTGTTTTTT	CASSWDGLNTGELFF
TRBV30	.	.	TRBJ1-2	TGTGCCTGGAGTCAGCGGGGTGCGAACTATGGCTACACCTTC	CAWSQRGANYGYTF
TRBV2	TRBD2	few	TRBJ2-3	TGTGCCAGCAGCGAGCTAGCGGGAGGTAGGGATACGCAGTATTTT	CASSELAGGRDTQYF
TRBV15	.	.	TRBJ2-5	TGTGCCACCAGGGGTGGCTCACTGGAGACCCAGTACTTC	CATRGGSLETQYF
TRBV5-1	.	.	TRBJ1-4	TGCGCCAGCAGCTTGTCACCAACTAATGAAAAACTGTTTTTT	CASSLSPTNEKLFF
TRBV7-9	TRBD1	.	TRBJ1-4	TGTGCCAGCAGCCCGGGACAGACTGCAACTAATGAAAAACTGTTTTTT	CASSPGQTATNEKLFF
TRBV6-5	TRBD1	.	TRBJ2-7	TGTGCCAGCAGGAACAGGGGGAGCGCCTACGAGCAGTACTTC	CASRNRGSAYEQYF
TRBV29-1	.	.	TRBJ1-5	TGCAGCGTTGTGGGTCAGGGAACGGGAGAACCCCAGCATTTT	CSVVGQGTGEPQHF
TRBV5-4	TRBD1	.	TRBJ2-2	TGTGCCAGCAGCAAAAAAGACAGGGGGCTATTAACCGGGGAGCTGTTTTTT	CASSKKDRGLLTGELFF
TRBV9	.	.	TRBJ1-2	TGTGCCAGCAGCGTAGATTCCAGGGCAAACTATGGCTACACCTTC	CASSVDSRANYGYTF
TRBV11-3	TRBD1	once	TRBJ2-3	TGTGCCAGCAGCTTAGAGACAGGGGTCCGGAGCACAGATACGCAGTATTTT	CASSLETGVRSTDTQYF
TRBV5-5	.	.	TRBJ2-3	TGTGCCAGCAGCTTGGGGACGGACTTCACAGATACGCAGTATTTT	CASSLGTDFTDTQYF
TRBV18	.	.	TRBJ1-1	TGTGCCAGCTCACCAGGGCAGGGCGCTTTCTTT	CASSPGQGAFF
TRBV11-2	.	.	TRBJ1-5	TGTGCCAGCAGCTTAGGCAAAGGGCCCTATCAGCCCCAGCATTTT	CASSLGKGPYQPQHF
TRBV29-1	.	.	TRBJ1-2	TGCAGCGTTGAAGATCTGCAGCAGGGGAGCTATGGCTACACCTTC	CSVEDLQQGSYGYTF
TRBV6-2/TRBV6-3	TRBD2	.	TRBJ2-7	TGTGCCAGCAGTTACCCTAGCGGGCTCTACGAGCAGTACTTC	CASSYPSGLYEQYF
TRBV19	TRBD1	.	TRBJ1-5	TGTGCCAGTATTAGCCGGGACAGGGGGATTCAGCCCCAGCATTTT	CASISRDRGIQPQHF
TRBV28	TRBD1	.	TRBJ2-7	TGTGCCAGCAGGACAGGGTTCCCCTACGAGCAGTACTTC	CASRTGFPYEQYF
TRBV19	.	.	TRBJ1-5	TGTGCCAGCACAACCTCTAGGGGTCAGCCCCAGCATTTT	CASTTSRGQPQHF
TRBV10-3	.	.	TRBJ2-7	TGTGCCATCAGTGAGGCCCGCGAGCAGTACTTC	CAISEAREQYF
TRBV7-2	TRBD1	.	TRBJ2-7	TGTGCCAGCAGCCTCAGGACAGGGAATTCCTACGAGCAGTACTTC	CASSLRTGNSYEQYF
TRBV6-4	.	.	TRBJ2-3	TGTGCCAGCAGCCTCGACCGAAGCACAGATACGCAGTATTTT	CASSLDRSTDTQYF
TRBV29-1	.	.	TRBJ1-1	TGCAGCGTTAATTTAGAGGGAATGAACACTGAAGCTTTCTTT	CSVNLEGMNTEAFF
TRBV5-4	TRBD1	.	TRBJ1-4	TGTGCCAGCAGCTTGACAGGACAGGGGCATAATGAAAAACTGTTTTTT	CASSLTGQGHNEKLFF
TRBV30	TRBD1	.	TRBJ1-2	TGTGCCTGGGTTCAGGACAGGGGTCGGTATGGCTACACCTTC	CAWVQDRGRYGYTF
TRBV4-2	TRBD2	.	TRBJ2-5	TGTGCCAGCAGCCAAGGACTAGCTAGGGGAGTTATGGAGACCCAGTACTTC	CASSQGLARGVMETQYF
TRBV6-6	TRBD1	.	TRBJ2-3	TGTGCCAGCAACCCCGGGACAGGGAGCACAGATACGCAGTATTTT	CASNPGTGSTDTQYF
TRBV7-9	.	.	TRBJ1-1	TGTGCCAGCAGCGGCTCAGGGATGAACACTGAAGCTTTCTTT	CASSGSGMNTEAFF
TRBV18	.	.	TRBJ1-2	TGTGCCAGCTCACCCTCTAGTGGGGGGGCTGACTATGGCTACACCTTC	CASSPSSGGADYGYTF
TRBV5-4	TRBD2	once	TRBJ2-1	TGTGCCAGCAGCTTTAAAGGACTAGCCTCGAGGTTCTTC	CASSFKGLASRFF
TRBV7-3	.	.	TRBJ2-1	TGTGCCAGCAGCTTAAGGGGGAACTCCTACAATGAGCAGTTCTTC	CASSLRGNSYNEQFF
TRBV6-2/TRBV6-3	TRBD2	.	TRBJ2-7	TGTGCCAGCAGTTACTCGGGACTAGCGGGAACCTCCTACGAGCAGTACTTC	CASSYSGLAGTSYEQYF
TRBV7-2	.	.	TRBJ2-6	TGTGCCAGCAGCCCAGGGGTTTCTGGGGCCAACGTCCTGACTTTC	CASSPGVSGANVLTF
TRBV10-1	.	.	TRBJ1-6	TGCGCCAGCAGTCCAGTTCTCAATTCACCCCTCCACTTT	CASSPVLNSPLHF
TRBV6-5	.	.	TRBJ2-5	TGTGCCAGCGCGCAGAACGAAGAGACCCAGTACTTC	CASAQNEETQYF
TRBV10-2	.	.	TRBJ1-2	TGCGCCAGCAGTGAGAAGGGGCTCGTTAATAACTATGGCTACACCTTC	CASSEKGLVNNYGYTF
TRBV4-1	.	.	TRBJ2-5	TGCGCCAGCAGCCAAGTAAGGATTGAGTACCAAGAGACCCAGTACTTC	CASSQVRIEYQETQYF
TRBV10-3	TRBD2	.	TRBJ2-7	TGTGCCATCGGGGGGACTAGCGGGAACCCCTACGAGCAGTACTTC	CAIGGTSGNPYEQYF
TRBV7-9	.	once	TRBJ1-3	TGTGCCAGCAGCTTAGCCGGGACTTACTCTGGAAACACCATATATTTT	CASSLAGTYSGNTIYF
TRBV11-1	.	.	TRBJ1-1	TGTGCCAGCAGCTTAGTACAACCGAGACTAGGGTCTGAAGCTTTCTTT	CASSLVQPRLGSEAFF
TRBV2	.	.	TRBJ1-1	TGTGCCAGCAGTCCAGCTTTCGGGGGACAAGCTTTCTTT	CASSPAFGGQAFF
TRBV2	.	.	TRBJ1-5	TGTGCCAGCAGGGGGACTGACAATCAGCCCCAGCATTTT	CASRGTDNQPQHF
TRBV6-4	.	.	TRBJ2-2	TGTGCCAGCGCGCGGATGGCGAACACCGGGGAGCTGTTTTTT	CASARMANTGELFF